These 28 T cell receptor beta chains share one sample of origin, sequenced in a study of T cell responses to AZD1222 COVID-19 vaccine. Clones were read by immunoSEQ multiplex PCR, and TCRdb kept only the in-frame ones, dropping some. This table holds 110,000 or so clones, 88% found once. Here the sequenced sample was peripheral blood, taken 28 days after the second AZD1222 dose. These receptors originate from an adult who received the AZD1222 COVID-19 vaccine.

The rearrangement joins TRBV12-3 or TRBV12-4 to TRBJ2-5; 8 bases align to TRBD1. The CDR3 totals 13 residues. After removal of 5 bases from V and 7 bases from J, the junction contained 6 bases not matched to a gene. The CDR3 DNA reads TGTGCCAGCAGTGAAAGGACAGGGTCGACCCAGTACTTC. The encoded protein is CASSERTGSTQYF.

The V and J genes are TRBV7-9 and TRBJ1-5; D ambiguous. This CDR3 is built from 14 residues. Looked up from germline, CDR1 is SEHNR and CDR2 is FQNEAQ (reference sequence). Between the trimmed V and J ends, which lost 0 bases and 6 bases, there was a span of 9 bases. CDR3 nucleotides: TGTGCCAGCAGCTTAGCCCCTGCTAGTCAGCCCCAGCATTTT. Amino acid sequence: CASSLAPASQPQHF.

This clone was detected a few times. The CDR3 protein is CASSQGGQGALYGYTF. CDR3 nucleotide sequence: TGCGCCAGCAGCCAAGGTGGACAGGGGGCCCTCTATGGCTACACCTTC. This chain links TRBV4-1 with TRBJ1-2; 11 bases match TRBD1. The V gene's germline CDR1 is MGHRA and CDR2 YSYEKL. This CDR3 region has 16 residues. Trimming took 1 base from V and 4 from J; bases not matched to a gene: 5.

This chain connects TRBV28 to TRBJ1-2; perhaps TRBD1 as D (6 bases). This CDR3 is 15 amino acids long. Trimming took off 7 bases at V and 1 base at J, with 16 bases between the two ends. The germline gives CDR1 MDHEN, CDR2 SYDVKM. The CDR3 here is CASTLGGGNNYGYTF. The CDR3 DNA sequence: TGTGCCAGCACCCTGGGAGGGGGAAATAACTATGGCTACACCTTC.

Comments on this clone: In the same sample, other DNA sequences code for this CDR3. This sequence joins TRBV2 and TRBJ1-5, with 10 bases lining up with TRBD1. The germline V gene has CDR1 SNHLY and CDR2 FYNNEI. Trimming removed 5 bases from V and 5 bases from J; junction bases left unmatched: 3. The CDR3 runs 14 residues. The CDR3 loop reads CASSPGQGHQPQHF. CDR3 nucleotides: TGTGCCAGCAGTCCGGGACAGGGGCATCAGCCCCAGCATTTT.

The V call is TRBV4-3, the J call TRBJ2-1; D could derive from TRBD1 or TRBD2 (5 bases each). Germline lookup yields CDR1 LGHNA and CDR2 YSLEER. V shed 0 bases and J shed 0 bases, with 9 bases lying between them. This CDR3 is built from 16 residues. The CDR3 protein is CASSQDWDPSYNEQFF. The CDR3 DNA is TGCGCCAGCAGCCAAGACTGGGACCCCTCCTACAATGAGCAGTTCTTC.

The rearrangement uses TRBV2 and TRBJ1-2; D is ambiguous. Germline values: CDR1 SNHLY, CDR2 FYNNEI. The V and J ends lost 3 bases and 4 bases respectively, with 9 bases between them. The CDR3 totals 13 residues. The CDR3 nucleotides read TGTGCCAGCAGTGACCGCGCGGGCTATGGCTACACCTTC. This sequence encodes CASSDRAGYGYTF.

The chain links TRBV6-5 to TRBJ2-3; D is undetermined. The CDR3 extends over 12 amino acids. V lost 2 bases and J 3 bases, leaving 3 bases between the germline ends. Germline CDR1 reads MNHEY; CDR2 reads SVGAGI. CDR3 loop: CASSYGTDTQYF. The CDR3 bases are TGTGCCAGCAGTTACGGTACAGATACGCAGTATTTT.

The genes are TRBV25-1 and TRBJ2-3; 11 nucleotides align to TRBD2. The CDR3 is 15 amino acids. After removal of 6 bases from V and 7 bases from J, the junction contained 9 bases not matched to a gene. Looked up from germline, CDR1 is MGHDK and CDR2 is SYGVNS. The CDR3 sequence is CASSQLAGVQNTQYF. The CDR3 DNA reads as TGTGCCAGCAGCCAACTAGCGGGGGTCCAAAATACGCAGTATTTT.

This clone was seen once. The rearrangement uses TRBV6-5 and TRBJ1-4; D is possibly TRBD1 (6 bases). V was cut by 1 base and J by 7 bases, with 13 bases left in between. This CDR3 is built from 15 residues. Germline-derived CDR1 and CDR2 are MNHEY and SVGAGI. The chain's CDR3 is CASSYLGGGGEKLFF. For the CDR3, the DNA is TGTGCCAGCAGTTACTTAGGGGGAGGTGGTGAAAAACTGTTTTTT.

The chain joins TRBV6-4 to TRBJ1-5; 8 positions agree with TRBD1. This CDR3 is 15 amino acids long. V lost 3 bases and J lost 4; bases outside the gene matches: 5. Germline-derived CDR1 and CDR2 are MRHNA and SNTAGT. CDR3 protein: CASSDDTGGNQPQHF. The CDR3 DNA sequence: TGTGCCAGCAGTGATGACACAGGGGGAAATCAGCCCCAGCATTTT.

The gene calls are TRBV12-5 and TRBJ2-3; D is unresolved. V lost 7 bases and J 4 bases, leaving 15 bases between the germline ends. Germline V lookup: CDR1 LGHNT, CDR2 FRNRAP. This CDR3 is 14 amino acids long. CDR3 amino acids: CASVGTEFSDTQYF. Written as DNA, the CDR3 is TGTGCTAGTGTGGGCACTGAGTTTTCAGATACGCAGTATTTT. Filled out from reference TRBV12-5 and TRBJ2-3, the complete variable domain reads DARVTQTPRHKVTEMGQEVTMRCQPILGHNTVFWYRQTMMQGLELLAYFRNRAPLDDSGMPKDRFSAEMPDATLATLKIQPSEPRDSAVYFCASVGTEFSDTQYFGPGTRLTVL.

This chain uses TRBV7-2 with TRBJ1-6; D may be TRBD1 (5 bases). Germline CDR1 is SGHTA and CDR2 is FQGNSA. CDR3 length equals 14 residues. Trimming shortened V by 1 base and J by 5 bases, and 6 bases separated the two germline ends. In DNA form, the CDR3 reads TGTGCCAGCAGCTTAGGACAGCATAATTCACCCCTCCACTTT. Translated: CASSLGQHNSPLHF.

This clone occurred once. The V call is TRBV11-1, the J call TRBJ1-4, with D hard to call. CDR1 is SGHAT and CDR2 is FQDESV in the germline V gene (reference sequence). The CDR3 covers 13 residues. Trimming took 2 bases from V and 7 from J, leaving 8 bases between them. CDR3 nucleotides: TGTGCCAGCAGCTTACGGACCTCTGAAAAACTGTTTTTT. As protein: CASSLRTSEKLFF.

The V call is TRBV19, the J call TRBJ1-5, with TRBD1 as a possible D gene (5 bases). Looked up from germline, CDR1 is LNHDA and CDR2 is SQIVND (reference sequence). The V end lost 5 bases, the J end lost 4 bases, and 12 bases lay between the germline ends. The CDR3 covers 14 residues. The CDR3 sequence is CASSGGVGNQPQHF. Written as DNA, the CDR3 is TGTGCCAGTAGTGGGGGGGTCGGGAATCAGCCCCAGCATTTT. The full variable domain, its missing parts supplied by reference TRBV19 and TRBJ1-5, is DGGITQSPKYLFRKEGQNVTLSCEQNLNHDAMYWYRQDPGQGLRLIYYSQIVNDFQKGDIAEGYSVSREKKESFPLTVTSAQKNPTAFYLCASSGGVGNQPQHFGDGTRLSIL.

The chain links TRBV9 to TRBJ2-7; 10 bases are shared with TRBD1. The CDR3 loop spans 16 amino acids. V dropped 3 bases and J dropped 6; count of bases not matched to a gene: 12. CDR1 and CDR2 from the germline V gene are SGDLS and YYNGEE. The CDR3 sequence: CASSAQSGQGVSEQYF. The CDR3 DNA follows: TGTGCCAGCAGCGCCCAGAGTGGACAGGGGGTCAGCGAGCAGTACTTC.

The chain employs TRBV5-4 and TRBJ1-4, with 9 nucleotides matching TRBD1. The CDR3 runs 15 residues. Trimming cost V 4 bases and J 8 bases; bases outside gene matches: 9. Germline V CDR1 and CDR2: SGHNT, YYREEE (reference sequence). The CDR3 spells CASSAPGQGREKLFF. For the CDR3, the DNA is TGTGCCAGCAGCGCCCCGGGACAGGGTAGAGAAAAACTGTTTTTT. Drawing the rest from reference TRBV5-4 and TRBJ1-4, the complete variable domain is ETGVTQSPTHLIKTRGQQVTLRCSSQSGHNTVSWYQQALGQGPQFIFQYYREEENGRGNFPPRFSGLQFPNYSSELNVNALELDDSALYLCASSAPGQGREKLFFGSGTQLSVL.

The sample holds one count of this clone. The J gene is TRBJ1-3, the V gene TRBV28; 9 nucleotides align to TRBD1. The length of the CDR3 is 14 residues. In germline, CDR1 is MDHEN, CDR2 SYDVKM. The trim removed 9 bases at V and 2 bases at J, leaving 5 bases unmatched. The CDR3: CASLTGGTGNTIYF. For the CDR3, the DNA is TGTGCCAGTTTGACAGGGGGAACTGGAAACACCATATATTTT.

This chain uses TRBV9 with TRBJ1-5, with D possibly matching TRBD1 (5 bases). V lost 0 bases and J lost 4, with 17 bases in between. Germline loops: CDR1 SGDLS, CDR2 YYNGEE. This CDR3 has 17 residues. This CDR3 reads CASSVDEGGGWNQPQHF. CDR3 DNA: TGTGCCAGCAGCGTAGATGAGGGTGGGGGATGGAATCAGCCCCAGCATTTT.

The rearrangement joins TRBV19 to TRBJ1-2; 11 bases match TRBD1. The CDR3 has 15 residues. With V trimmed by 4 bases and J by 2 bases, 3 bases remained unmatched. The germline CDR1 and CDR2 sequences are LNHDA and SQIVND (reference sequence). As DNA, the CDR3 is TGTGCCAGTAGTACCCGGGACAGGGGGAACTATGGCTACACCTTC. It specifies CASSTRDRGNYGYTF.

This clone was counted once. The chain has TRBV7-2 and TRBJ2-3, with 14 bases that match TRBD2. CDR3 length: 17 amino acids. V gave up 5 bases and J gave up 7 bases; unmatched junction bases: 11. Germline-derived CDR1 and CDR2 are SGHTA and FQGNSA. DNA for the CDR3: TGTGCCAGCAGCCTATCGACTAGCGGGGGGGCCATAAATACGCAGTATTTT. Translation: CASSLSTSGGAINTQYF.

The CDR3 protein is CASSHGQGAGKETQYF. Here the CDR3 DNA reads TGCGCCAGCAGCCATGGACAGGGGGCTGGAAAAGAGACCCAGTACTTC. The chain recombines TRBV5-1 with TRBJ2-5, with 11 positions matching TRBD1. This CDR3 spans 16 amino acids. CDR1 and CDR2 from the germline V gene are SGHRS and YFSETQ. V was clipped by 4 bases and J by 3 bases; unmatched bases: 8.

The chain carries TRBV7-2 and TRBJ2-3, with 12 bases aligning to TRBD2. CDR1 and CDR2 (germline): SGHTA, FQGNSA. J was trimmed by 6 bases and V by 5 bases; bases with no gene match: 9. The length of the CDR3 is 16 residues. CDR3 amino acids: CASSPGLAGWYDTQYF. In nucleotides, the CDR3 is TGTGCCAGCAGCCCCGGACTAGCGGGGTGGTATGATACGCAGTATTTT. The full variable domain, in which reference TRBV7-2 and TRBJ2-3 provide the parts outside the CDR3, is GAGVSQSPSNKVTEKGKDVELRCDPISGHTALYWYRQSLGQGLEFLIYFQGNSAPDKSGLPSDRFSAERTGGSVSTLTIQRTQQEDSAVYLCASSPGLAGWYDTQYFGPGTRLTVL.

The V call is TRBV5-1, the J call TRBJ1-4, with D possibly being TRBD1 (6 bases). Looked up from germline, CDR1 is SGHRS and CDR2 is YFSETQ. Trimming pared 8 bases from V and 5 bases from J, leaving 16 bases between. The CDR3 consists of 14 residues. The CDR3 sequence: CASTGGAGNEKLFF. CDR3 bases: TGCGCCAGTACCGGGGGCGCGGGGAATGAAAAACTGTTTTTT.

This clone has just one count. DNA for the CDR3: TGCGCCAGCAGCTTGGCCTTAGATCGGGATGAGCAGTTCTTC. Translated, it gives CASSLALDRDEQFF. The chain has TRBV5-1 and TRBJ2-1, with D hard to call. V lost 0 bases and J 8 bases, leaving 12 bases between the germline ends. The CDR3 runs to 14 residues. The V gene's germline CDR1 is SGHRS and CDR2 YFSETQ.

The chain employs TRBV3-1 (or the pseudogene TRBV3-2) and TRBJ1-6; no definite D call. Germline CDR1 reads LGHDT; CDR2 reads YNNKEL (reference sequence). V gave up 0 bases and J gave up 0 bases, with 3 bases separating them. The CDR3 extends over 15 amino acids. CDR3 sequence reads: CASSQDSSYNSPLHF. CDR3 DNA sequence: TGTGCCAGCAGCCAAGACAGCTCCTATAATTCACCCCTCCACTTT.

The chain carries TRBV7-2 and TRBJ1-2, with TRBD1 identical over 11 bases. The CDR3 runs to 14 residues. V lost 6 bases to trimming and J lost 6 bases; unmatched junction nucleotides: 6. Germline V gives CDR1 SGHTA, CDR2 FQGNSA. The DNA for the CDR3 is TGTGCCAGCAGGCCGGACAGGGGGCGAGATGGCTACACCTTC. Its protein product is CASRPDRGRDGYTF. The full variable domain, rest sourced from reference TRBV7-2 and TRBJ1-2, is GAGVSQSPSNKVTEKGKDVELRCDPISGHTALYWYRQSLGQGLEFLIYFQGNSAPDKSGLPSDRFSAERTGGSVSTLTIQRTQQEDSAVYLCASRPDRGRDGYTFGSGTRLTVV.

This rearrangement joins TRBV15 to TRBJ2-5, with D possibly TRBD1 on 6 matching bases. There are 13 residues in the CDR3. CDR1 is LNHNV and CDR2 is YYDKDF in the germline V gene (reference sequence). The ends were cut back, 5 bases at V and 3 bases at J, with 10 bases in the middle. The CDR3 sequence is CATSGGQKETQYF. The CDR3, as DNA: TGTGCCACCAGCGGTGGACAGAAAGAGACCCAGTACTTC.